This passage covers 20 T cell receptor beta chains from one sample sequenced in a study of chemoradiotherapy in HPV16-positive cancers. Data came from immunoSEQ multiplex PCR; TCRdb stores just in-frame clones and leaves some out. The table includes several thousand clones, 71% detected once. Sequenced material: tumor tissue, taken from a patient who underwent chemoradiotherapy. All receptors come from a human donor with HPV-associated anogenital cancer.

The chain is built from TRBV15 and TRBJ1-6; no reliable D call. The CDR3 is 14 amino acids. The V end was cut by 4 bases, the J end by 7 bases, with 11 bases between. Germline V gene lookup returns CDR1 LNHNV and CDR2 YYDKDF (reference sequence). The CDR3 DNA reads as TGTGCCACCAGCAACGGGTACGACAATTCACCCCTCCACTTT. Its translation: CATSNGYDNSPLHF. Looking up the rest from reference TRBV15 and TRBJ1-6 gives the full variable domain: DAMVIQNPRYQVTQFGKPVTLSCSQTLNHNVMYWYQQKSSQAPKLLFHYYDKDFNNEADTPDNFQSRRPNTSFCFLDIRSPGLGDTAMYLCATSNGYDNSPLHFGNGTRLTVT.

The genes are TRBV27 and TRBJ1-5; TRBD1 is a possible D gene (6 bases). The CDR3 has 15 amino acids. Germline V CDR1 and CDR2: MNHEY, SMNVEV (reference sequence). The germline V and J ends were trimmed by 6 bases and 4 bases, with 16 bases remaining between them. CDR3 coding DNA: TGTGCCAGCAGGCTGACAGGAGGGTGGAATCAGCCCCAGCATTTT. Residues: CASRLTGGWNQPQHF.

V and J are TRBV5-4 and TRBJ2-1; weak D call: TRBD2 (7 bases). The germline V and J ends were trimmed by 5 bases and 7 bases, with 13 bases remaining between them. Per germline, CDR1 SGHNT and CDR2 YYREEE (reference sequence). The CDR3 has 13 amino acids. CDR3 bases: TGTGCCAGCAGAGTGGGGGGGCGGAATGAGCAGTTCTTC. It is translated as CASRVGGRNEQFF.

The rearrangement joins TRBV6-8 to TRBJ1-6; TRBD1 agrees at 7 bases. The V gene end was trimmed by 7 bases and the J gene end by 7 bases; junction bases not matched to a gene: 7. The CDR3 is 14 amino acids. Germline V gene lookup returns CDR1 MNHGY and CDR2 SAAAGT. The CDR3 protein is CASNIQGRNSPLHF. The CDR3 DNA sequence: TGTGCCAGCAACATACAGGGGAGAAATTCACCCCTCCACTTT.

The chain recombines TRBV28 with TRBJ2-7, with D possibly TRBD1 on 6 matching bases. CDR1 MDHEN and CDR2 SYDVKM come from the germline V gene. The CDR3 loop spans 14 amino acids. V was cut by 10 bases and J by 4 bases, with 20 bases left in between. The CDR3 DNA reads TGTGCCACAGAAGTACAGGGAAGAGGGTACGAGCAGTACTTC. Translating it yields CATEVQGRGYEQYF.

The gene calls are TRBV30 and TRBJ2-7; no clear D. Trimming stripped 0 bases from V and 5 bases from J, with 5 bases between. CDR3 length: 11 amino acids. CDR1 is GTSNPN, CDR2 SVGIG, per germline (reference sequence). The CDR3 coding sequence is TGTGCCTGGAGTGTGGGCGACGAGCAGTACTTC. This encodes CAWSVGDEQYF.

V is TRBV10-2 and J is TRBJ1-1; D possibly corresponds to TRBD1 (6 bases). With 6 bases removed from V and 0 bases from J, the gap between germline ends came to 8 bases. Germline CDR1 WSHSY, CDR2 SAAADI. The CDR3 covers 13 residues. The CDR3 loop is CASRDSMNTEAFF. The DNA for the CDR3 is TGCGCCAGCAGGGACAGTATGAACACTGAAGCTTTCTTT.

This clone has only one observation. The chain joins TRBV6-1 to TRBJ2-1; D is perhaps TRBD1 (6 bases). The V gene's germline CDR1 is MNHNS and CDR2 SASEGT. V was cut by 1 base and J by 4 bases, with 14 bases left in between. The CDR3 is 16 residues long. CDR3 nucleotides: TGTGCCAGCAGTGAAGTAGGACAGCGGCCTTACAATGAGCAGTTCTTC. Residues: CASSEVGQRPYNEQFF.

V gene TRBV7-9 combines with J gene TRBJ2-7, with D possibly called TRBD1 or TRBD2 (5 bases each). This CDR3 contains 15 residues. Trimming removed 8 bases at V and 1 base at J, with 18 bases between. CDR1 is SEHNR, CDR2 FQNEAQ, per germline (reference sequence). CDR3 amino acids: CASERAGKRSYEQYF. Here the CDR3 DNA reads TGTGCCAGCGAGAGGGCAGGGAAGAGATCCTACGAGCAGTACTTC.

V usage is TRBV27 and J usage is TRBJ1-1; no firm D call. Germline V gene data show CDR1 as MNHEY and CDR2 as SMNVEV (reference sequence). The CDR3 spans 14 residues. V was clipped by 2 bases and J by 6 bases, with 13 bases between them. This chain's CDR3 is CASSLAGSYPEAFF. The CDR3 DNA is TGTGCCAGCAGTTTAGCAGGTTCCTACCCTGAAGCTTTCTTT.

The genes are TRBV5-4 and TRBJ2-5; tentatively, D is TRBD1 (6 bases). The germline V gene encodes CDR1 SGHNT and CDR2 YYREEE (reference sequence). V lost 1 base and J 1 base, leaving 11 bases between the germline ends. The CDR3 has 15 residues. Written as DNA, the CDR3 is TGTGCCAGCAGCTTGTGGCTAGGGGGCCAAGAGACCCAGTACTTC. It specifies CASSLWLGGQETQYF.

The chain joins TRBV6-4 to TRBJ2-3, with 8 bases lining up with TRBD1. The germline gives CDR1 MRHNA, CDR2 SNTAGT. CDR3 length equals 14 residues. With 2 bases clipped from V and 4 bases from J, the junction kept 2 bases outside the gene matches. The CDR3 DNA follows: TGTGCCAGCAGTGACGGACAGGGCGCAGATACGCAGTATTTT. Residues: CASSDGQGADTQYF.

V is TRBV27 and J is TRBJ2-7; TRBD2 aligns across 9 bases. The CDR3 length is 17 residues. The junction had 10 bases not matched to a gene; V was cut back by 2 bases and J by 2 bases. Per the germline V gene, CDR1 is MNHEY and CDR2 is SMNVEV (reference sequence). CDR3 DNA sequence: TGTGCCAGCAGTTTAAGGTCCCAGCGGGGGGATACCTACGAGCAGTACTTC. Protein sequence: CASSLRSQRGDTYEQYF.

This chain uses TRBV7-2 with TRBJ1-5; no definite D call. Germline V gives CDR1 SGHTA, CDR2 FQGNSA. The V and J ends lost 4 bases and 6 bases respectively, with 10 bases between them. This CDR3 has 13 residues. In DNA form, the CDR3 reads TGTGCCAGCAGCTCCGATCCCCCTCAGCCCCAGCATTTT. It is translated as CASSSDPPQPQHF.

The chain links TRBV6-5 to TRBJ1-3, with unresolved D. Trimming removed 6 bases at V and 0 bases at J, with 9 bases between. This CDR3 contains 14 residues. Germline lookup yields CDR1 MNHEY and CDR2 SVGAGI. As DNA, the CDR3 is TGTGCCAGCAGGGACGGAAGCTCTGGAAACACCATATATTTT. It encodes CASRDGSSGNTIYF.

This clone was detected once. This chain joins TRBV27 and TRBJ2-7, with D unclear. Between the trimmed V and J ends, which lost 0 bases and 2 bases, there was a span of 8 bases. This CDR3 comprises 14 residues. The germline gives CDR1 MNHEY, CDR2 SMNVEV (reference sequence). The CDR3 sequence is CASSLSFRAYEQYF. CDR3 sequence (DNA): TGTGCCAGCAGTTTATCGTTTCGAGCCTACGAGCAGTACTTC.

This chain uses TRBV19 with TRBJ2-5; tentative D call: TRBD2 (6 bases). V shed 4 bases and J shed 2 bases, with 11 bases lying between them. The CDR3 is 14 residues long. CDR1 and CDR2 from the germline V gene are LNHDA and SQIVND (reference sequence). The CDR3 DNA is TGTGCCAGTAGTACGGGACTGCTGCAAGAGACCCAGTACTTC. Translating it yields CASSTGLLQETQYF.

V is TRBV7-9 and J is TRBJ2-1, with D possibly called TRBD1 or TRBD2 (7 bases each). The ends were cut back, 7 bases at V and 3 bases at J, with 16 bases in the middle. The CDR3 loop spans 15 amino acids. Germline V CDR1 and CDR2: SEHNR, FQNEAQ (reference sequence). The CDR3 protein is CASTRGGGGYNEQFF. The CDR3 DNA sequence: TGTGCCAGCACCAGGGGGGGCGGGGGCTACAATGAGCAGTTCTTC.

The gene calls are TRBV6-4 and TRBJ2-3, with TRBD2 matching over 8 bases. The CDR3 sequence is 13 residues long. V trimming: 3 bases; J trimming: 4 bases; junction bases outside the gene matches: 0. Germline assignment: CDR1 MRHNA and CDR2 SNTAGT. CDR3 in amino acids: CASSEREADTQYF. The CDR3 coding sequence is TGTGCCAGCAGTGAGCGGGAGGCAGATACGCAGTATTTT.

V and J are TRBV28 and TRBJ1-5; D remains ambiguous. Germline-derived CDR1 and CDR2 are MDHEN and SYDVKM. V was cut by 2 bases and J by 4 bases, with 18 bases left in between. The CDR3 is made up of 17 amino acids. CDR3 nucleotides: TGTGCCAGCAGTTTAAGCGGGCCCATTGAGAGGAATCAGCCCCAGCATTTT. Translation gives CASSLSGPIERNQPQHF.